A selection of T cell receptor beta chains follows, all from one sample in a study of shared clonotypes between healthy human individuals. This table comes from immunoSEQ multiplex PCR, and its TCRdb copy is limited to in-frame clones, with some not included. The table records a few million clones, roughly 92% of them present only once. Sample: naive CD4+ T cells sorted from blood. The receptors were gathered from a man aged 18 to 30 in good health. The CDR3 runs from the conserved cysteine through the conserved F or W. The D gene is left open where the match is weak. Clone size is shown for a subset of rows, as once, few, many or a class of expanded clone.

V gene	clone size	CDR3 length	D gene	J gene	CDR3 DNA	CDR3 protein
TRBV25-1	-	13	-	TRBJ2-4	TGTGCCAGCAGTGAGGGGGGTCTAGACATTCAGTACTTC	CASSEGGLDIQYF
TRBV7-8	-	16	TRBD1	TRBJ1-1	TGTGCCAGCAGCATTCAACAGGGGGCGTTAACCACTGAAGCTTTCTTT	CASSIQQGALTTEAFF
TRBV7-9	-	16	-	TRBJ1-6	TGTGCCAGCAGCGCCACTGGGGGTTTGGATAATTCACCCCTCCACTTT	CASSATGGLDNSPLHF
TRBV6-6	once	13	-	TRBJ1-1	TGTGCCAGCAGTCCCACGGGTAACACTGAAGCTTTCTTT	CASSPTGNTEAFF
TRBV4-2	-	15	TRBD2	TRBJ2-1	TGTGCCAGCGTTCGGGAGGCGGGCTCCTACAATGAGCAGTTCTTC	CASVREAGSYNEQFF
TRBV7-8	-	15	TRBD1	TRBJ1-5	TGTGCCAGCAGCTTAGGGGACAGGGCGGGTTTAGCCCAGCATTTT	CASSLGDRAGLAQHF
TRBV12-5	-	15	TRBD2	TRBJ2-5	TGTGCTAGTGGTCCTGGGACTAGCGTAGGCGAGACCCAGTACTTC	CASGPGTSVGETQYF
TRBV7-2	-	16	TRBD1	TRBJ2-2	TGTGCCAGCAGCTTAGCGGGACAGGGCGTCACCGGGGAGCTGTTTTTT	CASSLAGQGVTGELFF
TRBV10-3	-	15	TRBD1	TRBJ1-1	TGTGCCATCAGTGAGACGGGACAGGAAGGGTCTGAAGCTTTCTTT	CAISETGQEGSEAFF
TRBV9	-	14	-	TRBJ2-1	TGTGCCAGCAGCGTAGGTGTGGAGTACAATGAGCAGTTCTTC	CASSVGVEYNEQFF
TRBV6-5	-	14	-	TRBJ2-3	TGTGCCAGCAAAAGGGGGGGTTCGACAGATACGCAGTATTTT	CASKRGGSTDTQYF
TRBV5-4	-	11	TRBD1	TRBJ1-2	TGTGCCTCCAGGGGGGTCTATGGCTACACCTTC	CASRGVYGYTF
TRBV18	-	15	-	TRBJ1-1	TGTGCCAGCTCACAGATACAGACGTTGAACACTGAAGCTTTCTTT	CASSQIQTLNTEAFF
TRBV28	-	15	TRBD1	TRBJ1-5	TGTGCCAGCAGCCCACAGGGGGCCGGCAATCAGCCCCAGCATTTT	CASSPQGAGNQPQHF
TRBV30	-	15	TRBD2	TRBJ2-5	TGTGCCTGGAGGATTAAGACTAGCGGGAAGGAGACCCAGTACTTC	CAWRIKTSGKETQYF
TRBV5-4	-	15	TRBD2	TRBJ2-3	TGTGCCAGCAGCGAGGGACTAGCGGTCACAGATACGCAGTATTTT	CASSEGLAVTDTQYF
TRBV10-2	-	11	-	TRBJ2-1	TGCGCCAGCAGCGATTACAATGAGCAGTTCTTC	CASSDYNEQFF
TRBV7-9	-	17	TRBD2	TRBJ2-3	TGTGCCAGCAGTTACGGACTAGCGTCCCTTAGCACAGATACGCAGTATTTT	CASSYGLASLSTDTQYF
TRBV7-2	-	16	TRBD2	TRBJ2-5	TGTGCCAGCAGCCCGGGCCCGACTAGCGCAGGCGAGACCCAGTACTTC	CASSPGPTSAGETQYF
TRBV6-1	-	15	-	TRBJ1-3	TGTGCCAGCTCCCTCGAGATCCACTCAGGAAACACCATATATTTT	CASSLEIHSGNTIYF
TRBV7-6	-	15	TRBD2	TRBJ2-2	TGTGCCAGCAGCCCGAGCGGGAGTGGCACCGGGGAGCTGTTTTTT	CASSPSGSGTGELFF
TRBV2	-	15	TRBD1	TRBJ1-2	TGTGCCAGCAGGGACTCGGGACAGGGGAACGCTGGCTACACCTTC	CASRDSGQGNAGYTF
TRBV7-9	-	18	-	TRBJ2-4	TGTGCCAGCAGAGGATCCCGCCATTTGGGGGTCTTCGGAAACATTCAGTACTTC	CASRGSRHLGVFGNIQYF
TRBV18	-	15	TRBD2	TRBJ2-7	TGTGCCAGCTCACCTAGCGGGGGAGTCCTTTACGAGCAGTACTTC	CASSPSGGVLYEQYF
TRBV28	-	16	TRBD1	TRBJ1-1	TGTGCCAGCAGTTCAGCAGGGACAGGGTTGAACACTGAAGCTTTCTTT	CASSSAGTGLNTEAFF
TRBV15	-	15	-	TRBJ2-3	TGTGCCACCAGCAGAGGAACATACAGCACAGATACGCAGTATTTT	CATSRGTYSTDTQYF
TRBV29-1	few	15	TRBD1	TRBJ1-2	TGCAGCGTTGCACCTGACAGGGTTCTTCACCGTGGCTACACCTTC	CSVAPDRVLHRGYTF
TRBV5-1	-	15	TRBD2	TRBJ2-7	TGCGCCAGCAGCTTGGAGGGCGGGGGGCCCTACGAGCAGTACTTC	CASSLEGGGPYEQYF
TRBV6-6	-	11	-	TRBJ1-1	TGTGCCAGCAGTTATTCCGGTGAAGCTTTCTTT	CASSYSGEAFF
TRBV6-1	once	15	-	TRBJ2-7	TGTGCCAGCAGCCAACCGGGACGGATTACCTACGAGCAGTACTTC	CASSQPGRITYEQYF
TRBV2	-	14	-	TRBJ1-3	TGTGCCAGCAGCGTCGGACAGAATGGAAACACCATATATTTT	CASSVGQNGNTIYF
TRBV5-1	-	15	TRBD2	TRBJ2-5	TGCGCCAGCAGCTTGGTCGGGACTATACAAGAGACCCAGTACTTC	CASSLVGTIQETQYF
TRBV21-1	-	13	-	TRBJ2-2	TGTGCCAGCAGCACCTGTATCACCGGGGAGCTGTTTTTT	CASSTCITGELFF
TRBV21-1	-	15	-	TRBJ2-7	TGTGCCAGCAGCTACCCGGGACTAGCCCCCTACGAGCAGTACTTC	CASSYPGLAPYEQYF
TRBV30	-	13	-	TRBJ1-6	TGTGCCTGGACAGGACCCCGCGCCACACCCCTCCACTTT	CAWTGPRATPLHF
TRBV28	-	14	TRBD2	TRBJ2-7	TGTGCCAGCAGTTTGATAGCGGGGGGGCGCGAGCAGTACTTC	CASSLIAGGREQYF
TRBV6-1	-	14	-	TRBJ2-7	TGTGCCAGCAGTGAAGTCGGCGTGGGGTACGAGCAGTACTTC	CASSEVGVGYEQYF
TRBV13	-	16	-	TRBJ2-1	TGTGCCAGCAGCTTGATCGCTGACAGAGCTCCACCTGAGCAGTTCTTC	CASSLIADRAPPEQFF
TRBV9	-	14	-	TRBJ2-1	TGTGCCAGCAGCGTAGGAGGGCAGGCCAATGAGCAGTTCTTC	CASSVGGQANEQFF
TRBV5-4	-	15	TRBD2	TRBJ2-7	TGTGCCAGCAGCGAGGGGACTAGCGTGCCTAGGGAGCAGTACTTC	CASSEGTSVPREQYF
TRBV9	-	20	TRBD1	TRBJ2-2	TGTGCCAGCAGCGTAGTTCCCCTGGGACAGGGGGTGATTAGCACCGGGGAGCTGTTTTTT	CASSVVPLGQGVISTGELFF
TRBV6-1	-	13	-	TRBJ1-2	TGTGCCAGCAGTGACGGGGTTCACTATGGCTACACCTTC	CASSDGVHYGYTF
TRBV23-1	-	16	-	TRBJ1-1	TGCGCCAGCAATCCCACCCCAGGGGTATTGAACACTGAAGCTTTCTTT	CASNPTPGVLNTEAFF
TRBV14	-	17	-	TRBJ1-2	TGTGCCAGCAGCCAAGAACGCCCTGGGGGGCGTTATGGTGGCTACACCTTC	CASSQERPGGRYGGYTF
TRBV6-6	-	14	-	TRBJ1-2	TGTGCCAGCAGTTACTCTGCAGTTATCTATGGCTACACCTTC	CASSYSAVIYGYTF
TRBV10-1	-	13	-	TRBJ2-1	TGCGCCAGCACCGAGAGGCCTGGCGGTGAGCAGTTCTTC	CASTERPGGEQFF
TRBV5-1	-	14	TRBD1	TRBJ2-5	TGCGCCAGCAGCGCGAGGGACAGGCAAGAGACCCAGTACTTC	CASSARDRQETQYF
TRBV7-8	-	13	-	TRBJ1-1	TGTGCCAGCAGCCGTGATATGAACACTGAAGCTTTCTTT	CASSRDMNTEAFF
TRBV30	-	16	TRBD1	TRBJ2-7	TGTGCCTGGAGTGTACAGATAGGGGGCAACTCCTACGAGCAGTACTTC	CAWSVQIGGNSYEQYF
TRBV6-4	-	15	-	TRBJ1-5	TGTGCCAGCAGTGACAGGAGAAACGGCAATCAGCCCCAGCATTTT	CASSDRRNGNQPQHF
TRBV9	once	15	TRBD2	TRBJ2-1	TGTGCCAGCAGCCGGACTAGCGGATCATACAATGAGCAGTTCTTC	CASSRTSGSYNEQFF